This T cell receptor beta chain was captured in a study of identifying expanded T cells in peripheral blood. Healthy donors had no documented immune events, such as infections, while sampled. Overall study findings and caveats: Variance in clone template counts between approximately 2-week samples significantly increased with total template count across all healthy donors. Technical replicates showed about 1.1 changed clones; two weeks about 16; four weeks 19.

Details on this clone: No antigen is known for it.

Using immunoSEQ multiplex PCR, the repertoire was profiled, and TCRdb retains in-frame clones only, with some absent. The sample has approximately 85,000 clones; around nine tenths are singletons. Germline V gene data show CDR1 as MGHRA and CDR2 as YSYEKL. CDR3 length: 17 amino acids. Trimming pared 1 base from V and 7 bases from J, leaving 20 bases between. The sample was blood. The V gene is TRBV4-1, the J gene TRBJ2-4; D possibly corresponds to TRBD1 (6 bases). The TCR originated in a person aged 18-69 years in good health. CDR3 amino acids: CASSQASAGTLGNIQYF. DNA of the CDR3: TGCGCCAGCAGCCAAGCCTCAGCCGGGACATTAGGGAACATTCAGTACTTC.